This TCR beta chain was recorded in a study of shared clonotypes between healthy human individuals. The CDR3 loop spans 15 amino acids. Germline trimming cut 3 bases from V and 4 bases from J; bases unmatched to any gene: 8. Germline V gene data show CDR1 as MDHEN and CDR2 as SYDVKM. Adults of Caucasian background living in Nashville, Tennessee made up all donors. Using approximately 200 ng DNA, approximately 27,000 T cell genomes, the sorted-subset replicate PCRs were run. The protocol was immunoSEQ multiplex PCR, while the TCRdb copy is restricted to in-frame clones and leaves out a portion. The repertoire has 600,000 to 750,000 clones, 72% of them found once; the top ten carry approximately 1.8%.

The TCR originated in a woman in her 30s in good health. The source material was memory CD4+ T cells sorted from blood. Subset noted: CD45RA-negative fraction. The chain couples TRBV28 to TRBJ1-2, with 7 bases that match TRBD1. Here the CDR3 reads CASSLGDRLTYGYTF. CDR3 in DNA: TGTGCCAGCAGTTTGGGGGACAGACTAACCTATGGCTACACCTTC.